This T cell receptor beta chain was retrieved from a study of OX40 agonist ivuxolimab in advanced cancers. Autoimmune disease history or systemic immunosuppression disqualified patients. Baseline, cycle 4 day 1, and cycle 7 day 1 were the blood sampling points. Here immunoSEQ multiplex PCR was the method, and the copy in TCRdb shows in-frame clones only, minus some. The sample has roughly 73,000 clones, 80% to 90% seen once. Study conclusions and caveats: Doses of 0.1 to 3.0 mg/kg were accompanied by clonal expansion of CD4+ and CD8+ blood T cells by week 6. There were also nonresponders showing low normalized T-cell clonal expansion.

Trimming removed 4 bases from V and 5 bases from J; junction bases left unmatched: 5. This CDR3 region has 13 residues. Per the germline V gene, CDR1 is SGDLS and CDR2 is YYNGEE. This clone has just a few counts. Its target is unknown. V is TRBV9 and J is TRBJ2-5, with 7 nucleotides matching TRBD2. The material sequenced was CD4+ or CD8+ T cells sorted from blood, taken in a trial of the OX40 agonist ivuxolimab. The source of this sequence is an adult with an advanced solid tumor such as melanoma, head and neck, liver or kidney cancer. The CDR3 spells CASSPPGGETQYF. The DNA of the CDR3 is TGTGCCAGCAGCCCCCCGGGAGGCGAGACCCAGTACTTC.